Listed below are T cell receptor beta chains from one sample, sequenced in a study of response to subunit inactivated influenza vaccine. TCRdb reanalysed the RT-PCR reads using MiXCR and keeps one entry per CDR3 protein. The table lists 450,000 to 700,000 distinct CDR3 sequences, 12% to 15% of them singletons, with around 10% in the top ten. The specimen comprised PBMCs from blood, sampled 12 days after vaccination. These receptor sequences come from a man aged 50-60 years who received an inactivated influenza vaccine. Both conserved end residues are part of each CDR3. D genes are given only for firm matches. Clone size is stated in some rows and not others, as once, few, many or a class when expanded.

d_call	v_call	cdr3_length	clone_size	j_call	cdr3_nt	cdr3_aa
.	TRBV6-1	13	many	TRBJ1-2	TGTGCCAGCAGTGAAGGGAGGATCTATGGCTACACCTTC	CASSEGRIYGYTF
.	TRBV23-1	18	.	TRBJ2-1	TGCGCCAGCAGTCAATCTGGGCCCACGATGGACAGAAACAATGAGCAGTTCTTC	CASSQSGPTMDRNNEQFF
.	TRBV7-2	13	few	TRBJ2-7	TGTGCCAGCGCCACCAGCGGGTTCTACGAGCAGTACTTC	CASATSGFYEQYF
.	TRBV6-1	15	.	TRBJ1-5	TGTGCCAGCAGTGAATGGATCAGTTTCAATCAGCCCCAGCATTTT	CASSEWISFNQPQHF
TRBD2	TRBV27	18	.	TRBJ2-1	TGTGCCAGCAGTCCCCGACTAGCGGGGTGGAGCTCCTACAATGAGCAGTTCTTC	CASSPRLAGWSSYNEQFF
TRBD1	TRBV5-1	15	many	TRBJ2-1	TGCGCCAGCAGCTTGGCTGGCGACAGGGGGGGCGAGCAGTTCTTC	CASSLAGDRGGEQFF
.	TRBV5-1	13	.	TRBJ1-6	TGCGCCAGCAGCTTTTCCGAAGAAACACCCCTCCACTTT	CASSFSEETPLHF
.	TRBV5-1	12	.	TRBJ2-2	TGCGCCAGCAGCTACGACATCGGGGAGCTGTTTTTT	CASSYDIGELFF
.	TRBV19	13	few	TRBJ1-2	TGTGCCACCGGGGACCTCGACCGCTATGGCTACACCTTC	CATGDLDRYGYTF
.	TRBV19	15	.	TRBJ1-1	TGTGCCAGTAGTACCTCACAGGGATGGGCCACTGAAGCTTTCTTT	CASSTSQGWATEAFF
.	TRBV4-1	16	many	TRBJ2-3	TGCGCCAGCAGCCAAGGCTGGTTAACTAGCACAGATACGCAGTATTTT	CASSQGWLTSTDTQYF
TRBD1	TRBV7-2	14	.	TRBJ1-1	TGTGCCAGCAGGCCAGGGACAGGGAAAACTGAAGCTTTCTTT	CASRPGTGKTEAFF
.	TRBV20-1	17	few	TRBJ2-7	TGCAGTGCCATGCCCGCAGGGTTGTCGGGCGGTAAATACGAGCAGTACTTC	CSAMPAGLSGGKYEQYF
TRBD2	TRBV20-1	16	few	TRBJ2-3	TGCAGTGCTAGACCCTGGACTAGCGGGGTTACAGATACGCAGTATTTT	CSARPWTSGVTDTQYF
.	TRBV6-5	12	.	TRBJ2-7	TGTGCCAGCAGCCAGAAGTTGAACGAGCAGTACTTC	CASSQKLNEQYF
.	TRBV6-5	14	.	TRBJ2-3	TGTGCCAGCAGAACTCGGGACACGGATGTGCCGCAGTATTTT	CASRTRDTDVPQYF
.	TRBV20-1	13	few	TRBJ2-7	TGCAGTGCGGCACCGGGACGGGGCTACGAGCAGTACTTC	CSAAPGRGYEQYF
TRBD1	TRBV5-1	15	.	TRBJ2-3	TGCGCCAGCAGCGAGAGAGGGGGCTCGGGCGGTACGCAGTATTTT	CASSERGGSGGTQYF
.	TRBV20-1	11	.	TRBJ2-7	TGCAGTGCCGGGGGAATGAACGAGCAGTACTTC	CSAGGMNEQYF
.	TRBV7-9	14	few	TRBJ1-5	TGTGCCAGCAGCGACACAGGGAGGAATCAGCCCCAGCATTTT	CASSDTGRNQPQHF
TRBD1	TRBV7-6	13	.	TRBJ2-7	TGTGCCAGCAACACGGGGACAGGGAACGAGCAGTACTTC	CASNTGTGNEQYF
TRBD1	TRBV24-1	15	few	TRBJ1-5	TGTGCCACCAGTGATAGTACAGGGGGCTTTCAGCCCCAGCATTTT	CATSDSTGGFQPQHF
.	TRBV18	18	few	TRBJ2-1	TGTGCCAGCTCCCACCAGGTGACAGGACCCTTCTCCTACAATGAGCAGTTCTTC	CASSHQVTGPFSYNEQFF
.	TRBV4-1	18	many	TRBJ1-3	TGCGCCAGCAGCCAAGGTCTCGGCAGGTCCCTCTCTGGAAACACCATATATTTT	CASSQGLGRSLSGNTIYF
.	TRBV12-3/TRBV12-4	13	.	TRBJ2-5	TGTGCCAGCGCACGCAATGATAGAGAGACCCAGTACTTC	CASARNDRETQYF
.	TRBV12-3/TRBV12-4	13	many	TRBJ2-1	TGTGCCAGCAGTACAACACCAAACAATGAGCAGTTCTTC	CASSTTPNNEQFF
.	TRBV3-1	15	few	TRBJ2-5	TGTGCCAGCACCTCAAAAGGGGACTTCCGGGAGACCCAGTACTTC	CASTSKGDFRETQYF
.	TRBV6-4	13	.	TRBJ1-5	TGTGCCAGCAGTGAAGCGGAGAATCAGCCCCAGCATTTT	CASSEAENQPQHF
TRBD1	TRBV5-1	13	few	TRBJ2-5	TGCGCCAGCAGCACCAGGGGGCAAGAGACCCAGTACTTC	CASSTRGQETQYF
.	TRBV6-5	14	.	TRBJ2-1	TGTGCCAGCAGTTACTCCGACAGTTTCAATGAGCAGTTCTTC	CASSYSDSFNEQFF
.	TRBV5-6	13	.	TRBJ2-1	TGTGCCAGCAGCTTGATGACAGACAATGAGCAGTTCTTC	CASSLMTDNEQFF
.	TRBV9	14	few	TRBJ2-1	TGTGCCAGCAGCGTAGCCGGTGTGAGGGCTGAGCAGTTCTTC	CASSVAGVRAEQFF
TRBD1	TRBV24-1	18	few	TRBJ2-7	TGTGCCACCAGCCCGACCCGGGACAGGGGCTTAAGGTCCTACGAGCAGTACTTC	CATSPTRDRGLRSYEQYF
TRBD2	TRBV6-2/TRBV6-3	14	.	TRBJ2-7	TGTGCCAGTAGCAGTGGGACTATCGCCTACGAGCAGTACTTC	CASSSGTIAYEQYF
.	TRBV3-1	14	.	TRBJ2-5	TGTGCCAGCAGCCAGAGGACAATCCAAGAGACCCAGTACTTC	CASSQRTIQETQYF
.	TRBV6-1	12	few	TRBJ1-5	TGTGCCAGCAGTGAAGGGAGCCAGCCCCAGCATTTT	CASSEGSQPQHF
TRBD2	TRBV28	15	.	TRBJ2-7	TGTGCCAGCAACCTTGGGACTAGCGGGGTGTACGAGCAGTACTTC	CASNLGTSGVYEQYF
.	TRBV4-1	15	.	TRBJ2-1	TGCGCCAGCAGCCAGACAAGACAGTTTGGTGATGAGCAGTTCTTC	CASSQTRQFGDEQFF
.	TRBV7-9	13	few	TRBJ2-1	TGTGCCAGCAGCTTCTCTAGTATCAATGAGCAGTTCTTC	CASSFSSINEQFF
TRBD1	TRBV5-6	18	.	TRBJ1-2	TGTGCCAGCAGCTTGGGACCCCGGGACAGGGTAGAGAGGAATGGCTACACCTTC	CASSLGPRDRVERNGYTF
.	TRBV5-1	14	.	TRBJ2-7	TGCGCCAGCAGCTCCCGGCAGGGAAGAGTCGAGCAGTACTTC	CASSSRQGRVEQYF